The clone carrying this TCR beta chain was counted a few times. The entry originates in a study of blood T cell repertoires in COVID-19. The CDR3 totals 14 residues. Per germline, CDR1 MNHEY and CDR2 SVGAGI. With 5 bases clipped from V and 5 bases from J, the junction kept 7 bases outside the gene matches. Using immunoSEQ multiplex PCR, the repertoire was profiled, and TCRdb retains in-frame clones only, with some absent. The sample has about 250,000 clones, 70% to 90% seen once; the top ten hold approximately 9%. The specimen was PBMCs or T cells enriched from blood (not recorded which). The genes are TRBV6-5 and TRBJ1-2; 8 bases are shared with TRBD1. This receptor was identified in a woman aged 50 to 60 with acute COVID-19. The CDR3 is CASSPGTGPYGYTF. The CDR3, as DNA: TGTGCCAGCAGTCCCGGGACAGGCCCATATGGCTACACCTTC.